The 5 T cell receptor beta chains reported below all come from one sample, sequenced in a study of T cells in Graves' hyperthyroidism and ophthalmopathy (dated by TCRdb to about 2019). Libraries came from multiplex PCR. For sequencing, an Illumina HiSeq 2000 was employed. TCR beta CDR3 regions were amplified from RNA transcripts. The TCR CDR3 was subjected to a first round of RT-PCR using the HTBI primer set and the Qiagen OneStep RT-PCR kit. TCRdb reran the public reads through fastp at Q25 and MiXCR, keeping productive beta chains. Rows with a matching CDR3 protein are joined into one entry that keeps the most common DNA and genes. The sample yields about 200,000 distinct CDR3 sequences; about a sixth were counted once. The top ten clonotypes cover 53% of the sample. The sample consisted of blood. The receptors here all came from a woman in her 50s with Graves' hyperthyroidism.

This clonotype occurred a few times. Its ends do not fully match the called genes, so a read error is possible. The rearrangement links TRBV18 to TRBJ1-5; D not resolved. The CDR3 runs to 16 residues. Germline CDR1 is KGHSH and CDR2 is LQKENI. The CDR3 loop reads CASSPTAGDSDQPQHF. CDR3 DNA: TGTGCCAGCTCGCCCACGGCAGGTGATAGCGATCAGCCCCAGCATTTT.

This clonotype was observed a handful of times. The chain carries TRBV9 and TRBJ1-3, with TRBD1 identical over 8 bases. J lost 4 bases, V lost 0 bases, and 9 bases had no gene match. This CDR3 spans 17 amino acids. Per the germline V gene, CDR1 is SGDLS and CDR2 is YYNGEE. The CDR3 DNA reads TGTGCCAGCAGCGTAGATCCGAACTGGACAGGGGGAAACACCATATATTTT. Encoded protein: CASSVDPNWTGGNTIYF.

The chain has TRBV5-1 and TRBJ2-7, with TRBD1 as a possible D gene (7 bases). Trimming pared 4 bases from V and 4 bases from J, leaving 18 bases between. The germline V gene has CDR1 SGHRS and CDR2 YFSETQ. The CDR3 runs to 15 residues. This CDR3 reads CASSRGQAGGYEQYF. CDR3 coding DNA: TGCGCCAGCAGCCGAGGACAGGCCGGGGGATACGAGCAGTACTTC.

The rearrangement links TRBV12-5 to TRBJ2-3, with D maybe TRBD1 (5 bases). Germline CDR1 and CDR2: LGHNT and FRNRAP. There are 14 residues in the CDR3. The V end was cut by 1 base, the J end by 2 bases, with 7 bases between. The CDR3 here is CASGLGQPTDTQYF. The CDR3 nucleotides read TGTGCTAGTGGTTTGGGACAGCCCACAGATACGCAGTATTTT. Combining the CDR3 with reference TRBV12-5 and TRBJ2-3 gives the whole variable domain DARVTQTPRHKVTEMGQEVTMRCQPILGHNTVFWYRQTMMQGLELLAYFRNRAPLDDSGMPKDRFSAEMPDATLATLKIQPSEPRDSAVYFCASGLGQPTDTQYFGPGTRLTVL.

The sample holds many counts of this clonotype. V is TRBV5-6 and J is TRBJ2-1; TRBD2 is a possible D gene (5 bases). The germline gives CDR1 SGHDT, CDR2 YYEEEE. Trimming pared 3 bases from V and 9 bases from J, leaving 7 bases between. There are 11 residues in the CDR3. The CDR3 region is CASSSGIEQFF. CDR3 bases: TGTGCCAGCAGCTCCGGGATTGAGCAGTTCTTC.